The rows below give T cell receptor beta chains drawn from one sample of a study of early stage breast cancer tumors. Assay used: immunoSEQ multiplex PCR; TCRdb lists only in-frame clones, some missing. Of about 72,000 clones in the sample, 79% are singletons; the top ten hold 3.5%. Sequencing was performed on blood. Receptors originate from a person between 60 and 70 years old with breast cancer. Both conserved end residues are part of each CDR3. The D gene is left open where the match is weak. Clone sizes are given selectively: once, few, many, or a class where the clone is expanded.

>NA|TRBV7-3|TRBD1|TRBJ2-4
TGTGCCAGCAGCCAGGGACAGAGGGACATTCAGTACTTC
CASSQGQRDIQYF
>NA|TRBV9|TRBD1|TRBJ2-7
TGTGCCAGCAGCGTAGGGGACAGCCACTACGAGCAGTACTTC
CASSVGDSHYEQYF
>once|TRBV4-1|NA|TRBJ2-1
TGCGCCAGCAGCCACGGACTTACAGGGCTTACCTACAATGAGCAGTTCTTC
CASSHGLTGLTYNEQFF
>NA|TRBV6-4|NA|TRBJ1-6
TGTGCCAGCAGTGACTCCTATAATTCACCCCTCCACTTT
CASSDSYNSPLHF
>NA|TRBV5-4|NA|TRBJ2-5
TGTGCCAGCAGCTCCTTCGAGTGGGACCAAGAGACCCAGTACTTC
CASSSFEWDQETQYF
>NA|TRBV25-1|NA|TRBJ2-2
TGTGCCAGCAGTGAATTCAGTGGGACGGGGAACACCGGGGAGCTGTTTTTT
CASSEFSGTGNTGELFF
>NA|TRBV21-1|NA|TRBJ2-7
TGTGCCAGCAGCTCAAAGGTTATAGGGAGTAGATACGAGCAGTACTTC
CASSSKVIGSRYEQYF
>NA|TRBV7-9|NA|TRBJ1-5
TGTGCCAGCAGCCTGCCGGGCAGCAATCAGCCCCAGCATTTT
CASSLPGSNQPQHF
>NA|TRBV6-1|NA|TRBJ2-3
TGTGCCAGCAGGGCAGCCTGGAGCACAGATACGCAGTATTTT
CASRAAWSTDTQYF
>NA|TRBV19|NA|TRBJ1-5
TGTGCCAGTGCAGGGTACCGCAATCAGCCCCAGCATTTT
CASAGYRNQPQHF
>NA|TRBV9|TRBD2|TRBJ2-3
TGTGCCAGCACAAAAGCGGGAGGGCGACCAGATACGCAGTATTTT
CASTKAGGRPDTQYF
>NA|TRBV7-9|NA|TRBJ1-3
TGTGCCAGCAGCTTAACGGGAGACTCTGGAAACACCATATATTTT
CASSLTGDSGNTIYF
>NA|TRBV19|TRBD1|TRBJ2-3
TGTGCCAGTAGGGGGACAGGGGCAGATACGCAGTATTTT
CASRGTGADTQYF
>few|TRBV6-5|NA|TRBJ1-2
TGTGCCAGCAGTTACTCAGGCAGGGGCTTTGGCTACACCTTC
CASSYSGRGFGYTF
>NA|TRBV18|NA|TRBJ1-3
TGTGCCAGCTCACCACCGGTCAGGGGTGTAAGTGGAAACACCATATATTTT
CASSPPVRGVSGNTIYF
>NA|TRBV18|NA|TRBJ2-2
TGTGCCAGCTCAACACGGACACTGAACACCGGGGAGCTGTTTTTT
CASSTRTLNTGELFF
>few|TRBV19|TRBD2|TRBJ2-1
TGTGCCAGTAGGCCTAGCGGGGTTTACAATGAGCAGTTCTTC
CASRPSGVYNEQFF
>NA|TRBV2|NA|TRBJ2-3
TGTGCCTCCCTCGGTGAAAGGACGCAGTATTTT
CASLGERTQYF
>once|TRBV19|TRBD1|TRBJ1-4
TGTGCCAGTAGTCGGGACAGGGATAATGAAAAACTGTTTTTT
CASSRDRDNEKLFF
>once|TRBV19|TRBD1|TRBJ1-2
TGTGCCAGTAAAGACGGGCGGCGTGGACAGGTCTATGGCTACACCTTC
CASKDGRRGQVYGYTF
>NA|TRBV10-3|NA|TRBJ2-5
TGTGCCATCAGTGAGGGGGCGGGCGGGGAAGAGACCCAGTACTTC
CAISEGAGGEETQYF
>few|TRBV19|NA|TRBJ1-5
TGTGCCAGTAGTCCCGGGGGAAGCAATCAGCCCCAGCATTTT
CASSPGGSNQPQHF
>NA|TRBV28|NA|TRBJ2-3
TGTGCCAGCAGTTTATTCGGGGATACGCAGTATTTT
CASSLFGDTQYF
>NA|TRBV9|NA|TRBJ1-3
TGTGCCAGCAGCGTAGCGAGTTACGGAAACACCATATATTTT
CASSVASYGNTIYF
>NA|TRBV27|TRBD1|TRBJ1-1
TGTGCCAGCAGAGGACAGGGACAGGGCACTGAAGCTTTCTTT
CASRGQGQGTEAFF
>NA|TRBV6-6|NA|TRBJ2-7
TGTGCCAGCAGTGATAGACCCAACCTCTACGAGCAGTACTTC
CASSDRPNLYEQYF
>few|TRBV10-1|NA|TRBJ1-2
TGCGCCAGCAGGGCCCCAGCCCGTGGCTACACCTTC
CASRAPARGYTF